One T cell receptor (beta chain) is described in this entry. There are a few counts of this clonotype. Its antigen remains unidentified. This could be a read error, since a much larger clone is one nucleotide away. This sample was taken from a study of blood T cells in healthy people across ages (dated by TCRdb to 2013 to 2016). In terms of the full investigation: In model experiments, template switching captured about one uniquely barcoded TCR beta cDNA molecule for every two T cells. The donors were split into four age groups: young (average around 15 years), middle-aged (about 40), aged (over 55) and long-lived (over 80). Using the same blood draw, the study looked at two additional independent replicas of 1 million unique cDNA reads for two donors, one aged 18 to 30 and the other aged 80 or older. To track age-related changes in TCR beta repertoire diversity, the study relied on deep sequencing normalized with unique cDNA molecular identifiers. Donors of different ages were randomly distributed across sequencing lanes to avoid experimental bias.

The germline V gene (reference sequence) gives CDR1 as MNHEY and CDR2 as SMNVEV. V drops 0 bases and J drops 3 bases, leaving 15 bases in between. The CDR3 has 16 amino acids, counting the end cysteine and phenylalanine. Of the read, only the CDR3 DNA is kept; its 48 bases are in frame from base 1. The research as a whole found: There was a strong correlation between observed TCR beta diversity and the percentage of naive T cells measured by flow cytometry. Because profiling used bulk unsorted PBMCs, naive and antigen-experienced compartments could not be compared conclusively. Compared with the aged group, more naive CD4+ T cells, fewer expanded clones and increased TCR diversity were shown by the long-lived group, suggesting age selection. Estimates of total diversity based on one million sequenced T cells were considered lower bounds and underestimates. Donor CMV infection status was unknown, potentially confounding age-related changes in expanded clonotypes. As age increased, observed TCR beta diversity per million T cells dropped in a roughly linear way, and a significant reduction was already evident by age about 40.

The approximately 40 donors, aged about 6 to 95 years, were systemically healthy Caucasian individuals from Russia. Each donor gave ten milliliters of peripheral blood, collected into EDTA-treated Vacutainer tubes. PBMCs were isolated by Ficoll-Paque density-gradient centrifugation, with at least 7 million obtained per sample. Trizol reagent was used to extract total RNA from PBMCs, with at least 5.5 micrograms per sample. Naive CD45RAhigh/CD27high T cell percentages were measured by flow cytometry on a PBMC aliquot from every donor. The library was obtained by 5' RACE. The reads were generated on an Illumina HiSeq 2500. A second PCR of 7 to 11 cycles was run with a J-beta primer mix and a sample-barcoded 5' primer. Each TCR beta cDNA molecule received a unique molecular identifier from a template-switch 5' adaptor carrying 12 random nucleotides. Each sample yielded at least 3 million CDR3-containing paired-end reads. First-strand cDNA synthesis was performed from all RNA using the Mint cDNA synthesis kit, with priming by a TRBC-specific oligonucleotide. After uracil-DNA glycosylase treatment, a first 18-cycle PCR used universal primers M1SS and BC2_uni_R on all cDNA. The authors' pipeline ran thus. Normalization of each sample was performed by random selection of 1 million high-quality reads, each carrying a distinct molecular identifier. Instead of being binned into consensus sequences, reads that shared molecular identifiers were thrown out. MiTCR, run with a Q25 quality threshold and the strictest error-elimination algorithm, handled CDR3 identification, clonotype clustering and error correction. A nonparametric unseen species model with Euler transformation was used to estimate lower-bound total TCR beta diversity. Using fastp at Q25 and MiXCR, TCRdb reprocessed the public reads and kept productive beta chains. CDR3 protein sequences are deduplicated, and each keeps its most common genes and DNA. The V and J calls here are based on TCRdb, not the publication. For this sample there are approximately 1.5 million distinct CDR3 sequences; roughly two fifths appear just once. The ten largest clones capture approximately 4% of the sample.

This receptor was identified in a woman aged 18-30 years in good health. Input material: blood. The rearrangement combines TRBV27 with TRBJ2-7, with no confident D gene call. The nucleotides read TGTGCCAGCAGTTTATCGGTAACAAAGACCGTCTACGAGCAGTACTTC. It is translated as CASSLSVTKTVYEQYF.